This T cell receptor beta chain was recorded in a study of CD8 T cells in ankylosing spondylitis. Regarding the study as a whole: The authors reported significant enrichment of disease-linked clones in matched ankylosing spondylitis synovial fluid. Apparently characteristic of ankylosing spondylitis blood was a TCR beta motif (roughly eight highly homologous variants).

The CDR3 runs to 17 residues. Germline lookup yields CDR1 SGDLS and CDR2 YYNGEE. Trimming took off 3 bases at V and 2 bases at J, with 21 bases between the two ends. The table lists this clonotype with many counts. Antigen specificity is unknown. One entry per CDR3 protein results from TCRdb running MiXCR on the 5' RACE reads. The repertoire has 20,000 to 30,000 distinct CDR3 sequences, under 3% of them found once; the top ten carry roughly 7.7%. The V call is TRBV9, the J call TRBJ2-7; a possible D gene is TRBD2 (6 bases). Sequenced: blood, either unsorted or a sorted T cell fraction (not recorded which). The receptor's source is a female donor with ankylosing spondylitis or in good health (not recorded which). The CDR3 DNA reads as TGTGCCAGCAGCGCAGGTGGAGGGAGTCCTTCAACCTACGAGCAGTACTTC. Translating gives CASSAGGGSPSTYEQYF.